This is a list of T cell receptor beta chains from one sample in a study of vaccination and CD4 T cells after COVID-19. These receptors' targets are unknown. TCRdb reprocessed the PCR reads via MiXCR and lists one record per CDR3 protein. Seen here are about 16,000 distinct CDR3 sequences, 40% to 50% observed once, and the top ten hold roughly 4.5%. The sequencing used CD4+ T cells from blood, cultured in vitro, collected before SARS-CoV-2 vaccination. Source of these receptors: a human donor who had recovered from COVID-19. The CDR3 runs from the conserved cysteine through the conserved F or W. The order of the fields is CDR3 protein, CDR3 DNA, V gene, J gene, clone size, D gene. A D gene is named only where the DNA matches it firmly. Rows may omit the clone size; those that give it use once, few, many or a size class.

CASSIGSGSRETQYF,TGTGCCAGTAGTATTGGTAGCGGGAGCAGGGAGACCCAGTACTTC,TRBV19,TRBJ2-5,-,TRBD2
CASSAQGRTEAFF,TGTGCCAGCAGCGCCCAGGGGCGAACTGAAGCTTTCTTT,TRBV7-8,TRBJ1-1,few,-
CASSELRGGEAFF,TGTGCCAGCAGTGAATTGAGGGGGGGTGAAGCTTTCTTT,TRBV25-1,TRBJ1-1,-,-
CASSLRGIMNTEAFF,TGTGCCAGCAGCTTACGCGGGATTATGAACACTGAAGCTTTCTTT,TRBV11-1,TRBJ1-1,-,-
CASSLEGALGETQYF,TGCGCCAGCAGCTTGGAAGGAGCGCTAGGAGAGACCCAGTACTTC,TRBV5-1,TRBJ2-5,-,-
CASRTGSMNTEAFF,TGTGCCAGCAGGACAGGGTCCATGAACACTGAAGCTTTCTTT,TRBV6-1,TRBJ1-1,-,TRBD1
CASSEGGTYTF,TGTGCCAGCAGTGAAGGTGGGACGTACACCTTC,TRBV6-1,TRBJ1-2,-,-
CASSQSGTRNNEQFF,TGTGCCAGCAGCCAGTCGGGGACTAGGAACAATGAGCAGTTCTTC,TRBV7-8,TRBJ2-1,-,TRBD2
CASSYQGRVETQYF,TGTGCCAGCAGTTACCAGGGAAGGGTGGAGACCCAGTACTTC,TRBV6-5,TRBJ2-5,-,-
CSAGTPTPETQYF,TGCAGTGCCGGGACACCAACCCCGGAGACCCAGTACTTC,TRBV20-1,TRBJ2-5,-,-
CASSPGQTFYGYTF,TGTGCCAGCAGCCCCGGACAGACATTCTATGGCTACACCTTC,TRBV5-6,TRBJ1-2,-,-
CSAHRGTSGGRRPSEQFF,TGCAGTGCCCATAGGGGGACTAGCGGGGGGCGACGCCCCAGTGAGCAGTTCTTC,TRBV20-1,TRBJ2-1,few,TRBD2
CASSHRGGWDTEAFF,TGTGCCAGCAGCCACCGGGGCGGATGGGACACTGAAGCTTTCTTT,TRBV28,TRBJ1-1,medium-sized,-
CASSKDRGRVETQYF,TGTGCCAGCAGCAAGGACAGGGGTCGGGTAGAGACCCAGTACTTC,TRBV7-2,TRBJ2-5,few,TRBD1
CASTLWASSYNEQFF,TGTGCCAGCACCTTATGGGCGAGCTCCTACAATGAGCAGTTCTTC,TRBV11-2,TRBJ2-1,few,-
CASSQDIRGYGYTF,TGTGCCAGCAGCCAAGATATCCGGGGCTATGGCTACACCTTC,TRBV4-2,TRBJ1-2,-,-
CASSYDSGVSPLHF,TGTGCCAGCAGTTACGACAGTGGAGTGTCACCCCTCCACTTT,TRBV6-5,TRBJ1-6,-,-
CASSIAADRSLGPQHF,TGTGCCAGTAGTATAGCCGCGGACCGTTCTCTTGGTCCCCAGCATTTT,TRBV19,TRBJ1-5,-,-
CASSSPGRQGAYEQYF,TGTGCCAGCAGTTCCCCTGGAAGACAGGGTGCCTACGAGCAGTACTTC,TRBV27,TRBJ2-7,-,TRBD1
CASSLKGAGTEAFF,TGTGCCAGCAGCTTAAAGGGGGCAGGTACTGAAGCTTTCTTT,TRBV7-3,TRBJ1-1,-,TRBD1
CSAKAPWRDGYTF,TGCAGTGCTAAAGCCCCATGGAGGGATGGCTACACCTTC,TRBV20-1,TRBJ1-2,-,-
CASSLASGLAGGTYEQYF,TGTGCCAGCAGCTTAGCGAGTGGACTAGCGGGGGGGACCTACGAGCAGTACTTC,TRBV11-1,TRBJ2-7,few,TRBD2
CASSSTSTGADEAFF,TGTGCCAGCAGTTCCACCTCGACAGGGGCCGATGAAGCTTTCTTT,TRBV27,TRBJ1-1,-,TRBD1
CSARVLGQNTEAFF,TGCAGTGCTAGAGTTCTGGGCCAGAACACTGAAGCTTTCTTT,TRBV20-1,TRBJ1-1,-,-
CASSVVAGGRNEQFF,TGTGCCAGCAGCGTAGTAGCGGGGGGGCGGAATGAGCAGTTCTTC,TRBV7-2,TRBJ2-1,-,TRBD2
CASSWLAGGLGNEQFF,TGTGCCAGCAGTTGGCTAGCGGGGGGGCTCGGGAATGAGCAGTTCTTC,TRBV27,TRBJ2-1,-,TRBD2
CATRGAQGDEAFF,TGTGCCACCAGGGGGGCGCAGGGCGATGAAGCTTTCTTT,TRBV6-1,TRBJ1-1,few,TRBD1
CASSEGGSTDTQYF,TGCGCCAGCAGTGAAGGCGGAAGCACAGATACGCAGTATTTT,TRBV10-1,TRBJ2-3,-,-
CAISEENSGYNEQFF,TGTGCCATCAGTGAGGAAAATAGCGGCTACAATGAGCAGTTCTTC,TRBV10-3,TRBJ2-1,-,-